Reported below is one T cell receptor beta chain. The sample is drawn from a study of blood T cell repertoires in COVID-19. Study-level information: COVID-19 samples from acute and convalescent phases originated in the United States, Italy and Spain.

Authors' data handling: The assay estimated nucleated cells by amplifying reference gene primers. Repertoires were generated with immunoSEQ multiplex PCR, while TCRdb's copy carries only in-frame clones and drops some. V, J and clone size were drawn from that table, and D and trimming were deduced from the DNA. The sample consists of around 86,000 clones, around 85% of them appearing once. Germline lookup yields CDR1 SGHVS and CDR2 FNYEAQ. The CDR3 runs to 15 residues. The V end lost 1 base, the J end lost 3 bases, and 13 bases lay between the germline ends. The sequencing input was peripheral blood. The rearrangement joins TRBV7-6 to TRBJ2-7, with D maybe TRBD2 (6 bases). This TCR was sampled from a man at least 80 years old with acute or convalescent COVID-19. The CDR3 sequence is CASSLDRTGVYEQYF. CDR3 sequence (DNA): TGTGCCAGCAGCTTAGATCGGACGGGAGTCTACGAGCAGTACTTC. Filled out from reference TRBV7-6 and TRBJ2-7, the complete variable domain reads GAGVSQSPRYKVTKRGQDVALRCDPISGHVSLYWYRQALGQGPEFLTYFNYEAQQDKSGLPNDRFSAERPEGSISTLTIQRTEQRDSAMYRCASSLDRTGVYEQYFGPGTRLTVT.